The rows below give T cell receptor beta chains drawn from one sample of a study of human T cells and chemical hapten exposure. TCRdb reprocessed the RACE reads via MiXCR and lists one record per CDR3 protein. This table holds 300,000 to 450,000 distinct CDR3 sequences, over 5% found once. This specimen was whole blood, taken in connection with sensitization to the hapten diphenylcyclopropenone (DPC). These receptors were taken from a woman aged 18-30 years with alopecia areata. Some clones in this sample may be carry-over from other donors' samples. CDR3s include the opening cysteine and the closing phenylalanine or tryptophan. D genes are given only for firm matches. Clone size appears in some rows only: once, few, many, or a class for an expanded clone.

abundance: few; d_gene: TRBD2; v_gene: TRBV24-1; j_gene: TRBJ2-1; CDR3aa: CATSSSGGRGEQFF; CDR3nt: TGTGCCACCAGCTCTAGCGGGGGGCGGGGGGAGCAGTTCTTC
abundance: .; d_gene: .; v_gene: TRBV18; j_gene: TRBJ2-3; CDR3aa: CASSPSQGVGDTQYF; CDR3nt: TGTGCCAGCTCACCATCCCAGGGCGTAGGGGATACGCAGTATTTT
abundance: many; d_gene: .; v_gene: TRBV5-1; j_gene: TRBJ2-7; CDR3aa: CASSSGDVYEQYF; CDR3nt: TGCGCCAGCAGCTCGGGGGACGTTTACGAGCAGTACTTC
abundance: few; d_gene: TRBD1; v_gene: TRBV20-1; j_gene: TRBJ2-7; CDR3aa: CSARGTGGAEQYF; CDR3nt: TGCAGTGCTCGAGGGACAGGGGGCGCTGAGCAGTACTTC
abundance: many; d_gene: TRBD1; v_gene: TRBV11-2; j_gene: TRBJ2-7; CDR3aa: CASSLVSGQGRLYEQYF; CDR3nt: TGTGCCAGCAGCTTAGTCTCGGGACAGGGTAGACTTTACGAGCAGTACTTC
abundance: .; d_gene: .; v_gene: TRBV20-1; j_gene: TRBJ2-3; CDR3aa: CSARAGGSTDTQYF; CDR3nt: TGCAGTGCTAGAGCAGGGGGGAGCACAGATACGCAGTATTTT
abundance: few; d_gene: .; v_gene: TRBV18; j_gene: TRBJ1-1; CDR3aa: CASSPPARGTEAFF; CDR3nt: TGTGCCAGCTCACCACCGGCAAGGGGGACTGAAGCTTTCTTT
abundance: many; d_gene: .; v_gene: TRBV7-2; j_gene: TRBJ1-2; CDR3aa: CASSPGGAPRRFYGYTF; CDR3nt: TGTGCCAGCAGCCCCGGGGGCGCACCCCGGCGCTTCTATGGCTACACCTTC
abundance: once; d_gene: .; v_gene: TRBV25-1; j_gene: TRBJ2-2; CDR3aa: CASSVGQYVAGELFF; CDR3nt: TGTGCCAGCAGTGTCGGACAGTATGTAGCCGGGGAGCTGTTTTTT
abundance: .; d_gene: .; v_gene: TRBV4-2; j_gene: TRBJ2-3; CDR3aa: CASSQESGGGPKDTQYF; CDR3nt: TGTGCCAGCAGCCAAGAGTCAGGGGGGGGGCCGAAAGATACGCAGTATTTT
abundance: many; d_gene: .; v_gene: TRBV12-3/TRBV12-4; j_gene: TRBJ1-5; CDR3aa: CASKKRESNQPQHF; CDR3nt: TGTGCCAGCAAAAAGAGGGAAAGCAATCAGCCCCAGCATTTT
abundance: few; d_gene: .; v_gene: TRBV5-6; j_gene: TRBJ1-5; CDR3aa: CASSLGSGQPQHF; CDR3nt: TGTGCCAGCAGCTTGGGGTCTGGGCAGCCCCAGCATTTT
abundance: many; d_gene: .; v_gene: TRBV12-3/TRBV12-4; j_gene: TRBJ2-1; CDR3aa: CASSLATAGEQFF; CDR3nt: TGTGCCAGCAGTCTTGCAACAGCTGGTGAGCAGTTCTTC
abundance: .; d_gene: TRBD2; v_gene: TRBV4-1; j_gene: TRBJ2-1; CDR3aa: CASSQPVGLAGKFF; CDR3nt: TGCGCCAGCAGCCAACCAGTCGGACTAGCTGGAAAGTTCTTC
abundance: .; d_gene: .; v_gene: TRBV27; j_gene: TRBJ2-5; CDR3aa: CASSPTGLLLETQYF; CDR3nt: TGTGCCAGCAGTCCAACGGGACTCCTCCTGGAGACCCAGTACTTC
abundance: .; d_gene: .; v_gene: TRBV5-1; j_gene: TRBJ2-5; CDR3aa: CASSQMTRPEQETQYF; CDR3nt: TGCGCCAGCAGCCAAATGACCCGGCCCGAGCAAGAGACCCAGTACTTC
abundance: few; d_gene: TRBD1; v_gene: TRBV27; j_gene: TRBJ1-1; CDR3aa: CASTTAGGTEAFF; CDR3nt: TGTGCCAGCACCACTGCAGGGGGTACTGAAGCTTTCTTT
abundance: many; d_gene: .; v_gene: TRBV12-3/TRBV12-4; j_gene: TRBJ1-6; CDR3aa: CASSLEQGLSYNSPLHF; CDR3nt: TGTGCCAGCAGTTTAGAGCAGGGGCTCTCCTATAATTCACCCCTCCACTTT
abundance: few; d_gene: .; v_gene: TRBV5-6; j_gene: TRBJ1-1; CDR3aa: CASSLRGVRTEAFF; CDR3nt: TGTGCCAGCAGCTTGCGGGGGGTAAGGACTGAAGCTTTCTTT
abundance: few; d_gene: .; v_gene: TRBV28; j_gene: TRBJ1-5; CDR3aa: CASRLPLGPQHF; CDR3nt: TGTGCCAGCAGACTTCCCCTTGGGCCCCAGCATTTT
abundance: few; d_gene: .; v_gene: TRBV5-1; j_gene: TRBJ2-5; CDR3aa: CASSRRGVGETQYF; CDR3nt: TGCGCCAGCAGCCGTCGAGGGGTCGGGGAGACCCAGTACTTC
abundance: many; d_gene: TRBD2; v_gene: TRBV27; j_gene: TRBJ2-1; CDR3aa: CASTYSGGAYNEQFF; CDR3nt: TGTGCCAGCACCTATAGCGGGGGGGCCTACAATGAGCAGTTCTTC
abundance: few; d_gene: .; v_gene: TRBV12-5; j_gene: TRBJ1-1; CDR3aa: CASGLPTETPEAFF; CDR3nt: TGTGCTAGTGGTTTGCCAACTGAAACGCCTGAAGCTTTCTTT
abundance: .; d_gene: .; v_gene: TRBV5-1; j_gene: TRBJ2-7; CDR3aa: CASSFNGQWYEQYF; CDR3nt: TGCGCCAGCAGCTTTAACGGACAATGGTACGAGCAGTACTTC
abundance: .; d_gene: .; v_gene: TRBV9; j_gene: TRBJ2-2; CDR3aa: CASSPEVVGELFF; CDR3nt: TGTGCCAGCAGTCCAGAGGTTGTCGGGGAGCTGTTTTTT
abundance: few; d_gene: .; v_gene: TRBV5-1; j_gene: TRBJ2-2; CDR3aa: CASSLGQPLDNGELFF; CDR3nt: TGCGCCAGCAGCTTGGGGCAGCCGCTTGACAACGGGGAGCTGTTTTTT
abundance: .; d_gene: .; v_gene: TRBV7-2; j_gene: TRBJ1-5; CDR3aa: CASSLIRGGDQPQHF; CDR3nt: TGTGCCAGCAGCTTAATCCGAGGCGGGGACCAGCCCCAGCATTTT
abundance: many; d_gene: .; v_gene: TRBV13; j_gene: TRBJ1-1; CDR3aa: CASSFETPEAFF; CDR3nt: TGTGCCAGCAGCTTCGAAACGCCTGAAGCTTTCTTT
abundance: few; d_gene: .; v_gene: TRBV7-9; j_gene: TRBJ1-2; CDR3aa: CASSLPENYGYTF; CDR3nt: TGTGCCAGCAGCTTACCGGAGAACTATGGCTACACCTTC